These T cell receptor beta chains were read from a single sample in a study of cytomegalovirus exposure and HLA in healthy donors. The data were produced by immunoSEQ multiplex PCR, yet TCRdb's version contains in-frame clones alone and is incomplete. The sample carries around 99,000 clones, 60% to 80% recorded once. The material sequenced was PBMCs. The receptors originated from a man younger than 30 in good health and CMV-seronegative. Each CDR3 is given with its conserved first and last residue. D genes are given only for firm matches. Rows give clone size only sometimes, using once, few, many, or a class for an expanded clone.

V gene	J gene	clone size	D gene	CDR3 protein	CDR3 DNA
TRBV4-2	TRBJ1-5	-	TRBD1	CASRAGTGGNQPQHF	TGTGCCAGCAGGGCCGGGACAGGGGGCAATCAGCCCCAGCATTTT
TRBV18	TRBJ2-5	-	TRBD1	CASSRDRGLGETQYF	TGTGCCAGCTCACGAGACAGGGGGCTTGGAGAGACCCAGTACTTC
TRBV6-4	TRBJ2-3	-	-	CASSDSVAGTDTQYF	TGTGCCAGCAGTGACTCGGTGGCAGGCACAGATACGCAGTATTTT
TRBV9	TRBJ1-3	-	-	CASSVDGGENTIYF	TGTGCCAGCAGCGTGGACGGGGGGGAAAACACCATATATTTT
TRBV6-6	TRBJ2-3	-	-	CASSYSPPGVDTQYF	TGTGCCAGCAGTTACAGCCCTCCGGGGGTAGATACGCAGTATTTT
TRBV6-1	TRBJ1-2	-	-	CASHLARLDGYTF	TGTGCCAGCCATCTAGCCAGGCTTGACGGCTACACCTTC
TRBV5-1	TRBJ2-5	-	-	CASSPGSQETQYF	TGCGCCAGCAGCCCGGGGTCTCAAGAGACCCAGTACTTC
TRBV5-4	TRBJ2-1	-	-	CASSTEVSGGLNEQFF	TGTGCCAGCAGCACAGAGGTTTCGGGGGGCCTCAATGAGCAGTTCTTC
TRBV27	TRBJ2-7	once	TRBD1	CASSRPGQGVVEQYF	TGTGCCAGCAGTCGTCCGGGACAGGGGGTTGTCGAGCAGTACTTC
TRBV11-2	TRBJ2-3	-	-	CASSLGGADTQYF	TGTGCCAGCAGCTTAGGAGGCGCAGATACGCAGTATTTT
TRBV18	TRBJ2-7	-	TRBD2	CASSPQGLPYEQYF	TGTGCCAGCTCACCTCAGGGACTACCCTACGAGCAGTACTTC
TRBV5-1	TRBJ2-5	-	TRBD1	CASSPTRTGPETQYF	TGCGCCAGCAGCCCCACCCGGACAGGGCCGGAGACCCAGTACTTC
TRBV19	TRBJ1-5	-	TRBD1	CASTKGQGARQPQHF	TGTGCCAGTACCAAGGGACAGGGGGCGCGTCAGCCCCAGCATTTT
TRBV7-9	TRBJ2-7	-	TRBD2	CASSLSGGGHEQYF	TGTGCCAGCAGCTTATCGGGCGGGGGACACGAGCAGTACTTC
TRBV5-1	TRBJ2-7	few	-	CASSLDRYEQYF	TGCGCCAGCAGCTTGGACAGATACGAGCAGTACTTC
TRBV6-5	TRBJ1-1	-	-	CASSYLEKAEAFF	TGTGCCAGCAGTTACTTGGAGAAGGCTGAAGCTTTCTTT
TRBV19	TRBJ1-1	-	-	CASSTGVNTEAFF	TGTGCCAGTAGTACAGGGGTGAACACTGAAGCTTTCTTT
TRBV19	TRBJ1-1	-	-	CASSRLGAGNTEAFF	TGTGCCAGTAGTCGGTTGGGGGCTGGGAACACTGAAGCTTTCTTT
TRBV7-2	TRBJ2-6	-	TRBD1	CASSPRDRGIGANVLTF	TGTGCCAGCAGCCCAAGGGACAGGGGAATAGGGGCCAACGTCCTGACTTTC
TRBV5-6	TRBJ2-5	-	-	CASSLDIPSEQYF	TGTGCCAGCAGCTTGGACATACCTTCGGAGCAGTACTTC
TRBV7-8	TRBJ2-5	-	-	CASSLVGQGSETQYF	TGTGCCAGCAGCTTAGTGGGCCAGGGGAGTGAGACCCAGTACTTC
TRBV18	TRBJ2-2	-	-	CASSPLQIRGRTGELFF	TGTGCCAGCTCACCACTCCAAATCCGGGGAAGAACCGGGGAGCTGTTTTTT
TRBV10-3	TRBJ1-1	-	TRBD1	CAIRTGAGTTEAFF	TGTGCCATCAGGACAGGGGCAGGGACCACTGAAGCTTTCTTT
TRBV19	TRBJ2-3	-	TRBD1	CASSPGTGGSDTQYF	TGTGCCAGTAGTCCAGGGACAGGGGGGTCAGATACGCAGTATTTT
TRBV5-4	TRBJ2-5	-	-	CASSHPGHRNPQYF	TGTGCCAGCAGCCACCCTGGGCATCGAAATCCCCAGTACTTC
TRBV5-1	TRBJ1-4	-	TRBD1	CASSTGANEKLFF	TGCGCCAGCAGTACAGGGGCTAATGAAAAACTGTTTTTT
TRBV21-1	TRBJ2-5	once	-	CASSKGRRLETQYF	TGTGCCAGCAGCAAAGGTAGGCGGTTGGAGACCCAGTACTTC
TRBV28	TRBJ1-5	-	-	CASSSRDFRQPQHF	TGTGCCAGCAGTTCCCGGGACTTCCGTCAGCCCCAGCATTTT
TRBV6-5	TRBJ2-7	-	TRBD1	CASSHGQGARQHF	TGTGCCAGCAGTCACGGACAGGGGGCAAGGCAGCACTTC
TRBV28	TRBJ2-3	-	-	CASSSTGTPPDTQYF	TGTGCCAGCAGTAGTACCGGGACTCCCCCAGATACGCAGTATTTT
TRBV29-1	TRBJ2-7	once	-	CSVFNSYEQYF	TGCAGCGTTTTTAACTCCTACGAGCAGTACTTC
TRBV4-3	TRBJ2-5	-	TRBD2	CASSQERGGQETQYF	TGCGCCAGCAGCCAAGAGCGGGGGGGGCAAGAGACCCAGTACTTC
TRBV27	TRBJ2-7	-	-	CASQRSATAYEQYF	TGTGCCAGCCAAAGGAGCGCCACCGCCTACGAGCAGTACTTC
TRBV9	TRBJ1-2	-	-	CASSVAAGLNYGYTF	TGTGCCAGCAGCGTAGCTGCGGGCCTGAACTATGGCTACACCTTC
TRBV19	TRBJ2-7	-	-	CASSIAAGASYEQYF	TGTGCCAGTAGTATAGCGGCAGGGGCCTCCTACGAGCAGTACTTC
TRBV6-1	TRBJ2-5	-	-	CASSERGAQETQYF	TGTGCCAGCAGTGAACGGGGGGCCCAAGAGACCCAGTACTTC
TRBV18	TRBJ1-1	-	-	CASSPLDSVLMNTEAFF	TGTGCCAGCTCACCACTCGACAGTGTTCTCATGAACACTGAAGCTTTCTTT
TRBV6-5	TRBJ2-7	few	-	CASSPQGTFYEQYF	TGTGCCAGCAGTCCGCAGGGTACTTTCTACGAGCAGTACTTC